These T cell receptor beta chains were read from a single sample in a study of T cell responses to AZD1222 COVID-19 vaccine. The data were produced by immunoSEQ multiplex PCR, yet TCRdb's version contains in-frame clones alone and is incomplete. The table has about 42,000 clones, around 88% seen once. The sequenced sample was peripheral blood, obtained 28 days after the second AZD1222 dose. The source is an adult who received the AZD1222 COVID-19 vaccine. The CDR3 runs from the conserved cysteine through the conserved F or W. A D gene is named only where the DNA matches it firmly. Clone size, where shown, is once, few, many, or a class for clones that have expanded.

NA,TRBV15,TRBJ2-2,NA,CATSRVGFGELFF,TGTGCCACCAGCAGAGTGGGGTTTGGGGAGCTGTTTTTT
TRBD1,TRBV7-3,TRBJ2-2,NA,CASSNRQGNTGELFF,TGTGCCAGCAGCAACCGACAGGGAAACACCGGGGAGCTGTTTTTT
TRBD1,TRBV10-3,TRBJ1-6,NA,CAISADGGQRHF,TGTGCCATCAGTGCCGATGGGGGACAGAGACACTTT
NA,TRBV27,TRBJ1-5,few,CASSPALSNQPQHF,TGTGCCAGCAGTCCCGCGCTGAGCAATCAGCCCCAGCATTTT
NA,TRBV4-2,TRBJ2-1,NA,CASSQTSNEQFF,TGTGCCAGCAGCCAAACAAGCAATGAGCAGTTCTTC
TRBD1,TRBV19,TRBJ1-5,NA,CASKLEGARKPQHF,TGTGCCAGTAAACTGGAGGGGGCGAGAAAGCCCCAGCATTTT
NA,TRBV5-4,TRBJ1-5,NA,CASSFGGGLGFEAQHF,TGTGCCAGCAGCTTTGGCGGGGGCTTAGGTTTTGAGGCCCAGCATTTT
TRBD2,TRBV6-5,TRBJ2-7,NA,CASSYGVAGYEQYF,TGTGCCAGCAGTTACGGAGTAGCGGGTTACGAGCAGTACTTC
TRBD2,TRBV7-9,TRBJ2-3,NA,CASRPVAGGPDTQYF,TGTGCCAGCAGACCCGTAGCGGGAGGGCCAGATACGCAGTATTTT
NA,TRBV12-3/TRBV12-4,TRBJ2-2,NA,CASRKGAGELFF,TGTGCCAGCAGAAAGGGGGCCGGGGAGCTGTTTTTT
NA,TRBV9,TRBJ1-3,few,CASSVASGGPGNTIYF,TGTGCCAGCAGCGTAGCGAGTGGGGGGCCTGGAAACACCATATATTTT
NA,TRBV5-1,TRBJ1-2,NA,CASSLDALRGYTF,TGCGCCAGCAGCTTGGACGCGTTGAGGGGCTACACCTTC
TRBD1,TRBV5-1,TRBJ1-5,NA,CASTPGGQGNQPQHF,TGCGCCAGCACCCCCGGCGGACAGGGCAATCAGCCCCAGCATTTT
NA,TRBV30,TRBJ1-3,NA,CAWSTGTLGNTIYF,TGTGCCTGGAGTACAGGGACTTTAGGAAACACCATATATTTT
NA,TRBV6-5,TRBJ1-1,NA,CASLGNPPNTEAFF,TGTGCCAGCCTAGGGAATCCCCCGAACACTGAAGCTTTCTTT
NA,TRBV9,TRBJ2-3,NA,CASSVEVADPTDTQYF,TGTGCCAGCAGCGTAGAAGTGGCTGACCCCACAGATACGCAGTATTTT
TRBD1,TRBV7-2,TRBJ2-3,NA,CASTPTGLTPRDTQYF,TGTGCCAGCACCCCGACAGGGCTCACGCCGCGGGATACGCAGTATTTT
TRBD1,TRBV19,TRBJ2-4,NA,CASSSGTVVAKNIQYF,TGTGCCAGTAGTTCCGGGACAGTGGTAGCCAAAAACATTCAGTACTTC
TRBD1,TRBV7-9,TRBJ1-3,NA,CATTGAGNTIYF,TGTGCCACCACAGGGGCTGGAAACACCATATATTTT
NA,TRBV25-1,TRBJ1-6,NA,CASSFTPRNSPLHF,TGTGCCAGCAGTTTCACTCCAAGGAATTCACCCCTCCACTTT
NA,TRBV7-2,TRBJ2-7,NA,CASSLFWSGPYEQYF,TGTGCCAGCAGCTTATTTTGGAGCGGGCCTTACGAGCAGTACTTC
TRBD1,TRBV19,TRBJ2-7,NA,CASSLGTGPYEQYF,TGTGCCAGTAGCCTCGGGACAGGGCCCTACGAGCAGTACTTC